The rows below give T cell receptor beta chains drawn from one sample of a study of T cells in localized non-small cell lung cancer. The protocol was immunoSEQ multiplex PCR, while the TCRdb copy is restricted to in-frame clones and leaves out a portion. Altogether about 70,000 clones are present, 86% being singletons, with the ten largest covering 21%. The sample was peripheral blood, taken before any cancer treatment. The origin of the receptors is a male donor at least 60 years old with stage III squamous cell lung carcinoma. Both conserved end residues are part of each CDR3. Each record gives: D gene, J gene, clone size, V gene, CDR3 DNA, CDR3 protein. A D gene is named only where the DNA matches it firmly. Some rows mark clone size as missing; the rest say once, few, many or name a class of expanded clone.

d_gene: NA
j_gene: TRBJ2-3
abundance: NA
v_gene: TRBV4-3
CDR3nt: TGCGCCAGCAGCCAAGTTGGAGATACGCAGTATTTT
CDR3aa: CASSQVGDTQYF

d_gene: TRBD1
j_gene: TRBJ1-5
abundance: NA
v_gene: TRBV2
CDR3nt: TGTGCCAGCAGCGACGACAGGGCCAGTCAGCCCCAGCATTTT
CDR3aa: CASSDDRASQPQHF

d_gene: TRBD1
j_gene: TRBJ1-2
abundance: NA
v_gene: TRBV15
CDR3nt: TGTGCCACCTCAGAAGACAGGGCCGCTAACTATGGCTACACCTTC
CDR3aa: CATSEDRAANYGYTF

d_gene: NA
j_gene: TRBJ1-6
abundance: few
v_gene: TRBV5-1
CDR3nt: TGCGCCAGCAGCTCGGGAGTTGATTCACCCCTCCACTTT
CDR3aa: CASSSGVDSPLHF

d_gene: NA
j_gene: TRBJ2-2
abundance: NA
v_gene: TRBV4-1
CDR3nt: TGCGCCAGCAGCCAAGTAGGGGGGGGCTGGAACACCGGGGAGCTGTTTTTT
CDR3aa: CASSQVGGGWNTGELFF

d_gene: NA
j_gene: TRBJ1-3
abundance: NA
v_gene: TRBV19
CDR3nt: TGTGCCAGTAGTATAGCGGTGACAGATGGAAACACCATATATTTT
CDR3aa: CASSIAVTDGNTIYF

d_gene: NA
j_gene: TRBJ1-1
abundance: NA
v_gene: TRBV6-5
CDR3nt: TGTGCCAGCAGTTCGAACACTGAAGCTTTCTTT
CDR3aa: CASSSNTEAFF

d_gene: NA
j_gene: TRBJ1-4
abundance: NA
v_gene: TRBV6-1
CDR3nt: TGTGCCAGCAGTGAACTGAGGTCTAATGAAAAACTGTTTTTT
CDR3aa: CASSELRSNEKLFF

d_gene: TRBD1
j_gene: TRBJ2-2
abundance: NA
v_gene: TRBV4-3
CDR3nt: TGCGCCAGCAGCCAAGAGCCAGGGGGCTCATACACCGGGGAGCTGTTTTTT
CDR3aa: CASSQEPGGSYTGELFF

d_gene: NA
j_gene: TRBJ2-6
abundance: NA
v_gene: TRBV5-1
CDR3nt: TGCGCCAGCAGCCCCGTGGTAGGTGGAACCGGGGCCAACGTCCTGACTTTC
CDR3aa: CASSPVVGGTGANVLTF

d_gene: NA
j_gene: TRBJ2-3
abundance: NA
v_gene: TRBV28
CDR3nt: TGTGCCAGCAGTTTTTGGGACGGGACTGGCGATACGCAGTATTTT
CDR3aa: CASSFWDGTGDTQYF

d_gene: TRBD1
j_gene: TRBJ2-2
abundance: NA
v_gene: TRBV6-6
CDR3nt: TGTGCCAGCAGTAGGGACAGGACAAACACCGGGGAGCTGTTTTTT
CDR3aa: CASSRDRTNTGELFF

d_gene: NA
j_gene: TRBJ1-1
abundance: NA
v_gene: TRBV5-8
CDR3nt: TGTGGCAATACGTTTACTGGGCGGGAGTACACTGAAGCTTTCTTT
CDR3aa: CGNTFTGREYTEAFF

d_gene: NA
j_gene: TRBJ1-4
abundance: NA
v_gene: TRBV19
CDR3nt: TGTGCCAGTAGTCTAACGGGAGCAACTAATGAAAAACTGTTTTTT
CDR3aa: CASSLTGATNEKLFF

d_gene: TRBD1
j_gene: TRBJ2-7
abundance: NA
v_gene: TRBV9
CDR3nt: TGTGCCAGCAGCGTAACAACAGGGGGCGAGCAGTACTTC
CDR3aa: CASSVTTGGEQYF

d_gene: TRBD2
j_gene: TRBJ2-1
abundance: NA
v_gene: TRBV7-2
CDR3nt: TGTGCCAGCAGCCCCCTAGCGGGGGGTTCCTACAATGAGCAGTTCTTC
CDR3aa: CASSPLAGGSYNEQFF

d_gene: NA
j_gene: TRBJ2-5
abundance: NA
v_gene: TRBV5-5
CDR3nt: TGTACCAGCAGCCCGTCCCTCATCAGGGAGACCCAGTACTTC
CDR3aa: CTSSPSLIRETQYF

d_gene: NA
j_gene: TRBJ1-1
abundance: NA
v_gene: TRBV20-1
CDR3nt: TGCAGTGCGCGGACGGTTACTGAAGCTTTCTTT
CDR3aa: CSARTVTEAFF

d_gene: NA
j_gene: TRBJ2-7
abundance: NA
v_gene: TRBV14
CDR3nt: TGTGCCAGCAGCAGTCAGGGCTACGAGCAGTACTTC
CDR3aa: CASSSQGYEQYF

d_gene: NA
j_gene: TRBJ1-4
abundance: once
v_gene: TRBV30
CDR3nt: TGTGCCTGGGGACTTCAGGGGACGGACGAAAAACTGTTTTTT
CDR3aa: CAWGLQGTDEKLFF

d_gene: NA
j_gene: TRBJ2-2
abundance: NA
v_gene: TRBV9
CDR3nt: TGTGCCAGCAGCCCCCTCTATGGCGTCGGGGAGCTGTTTTTT
CDR3aa: CASSPLYGVGELFF

d_gene: TRBD2
j_gene: TRBJ2-1
abundance: NA
v_gene: TRBV5-1
CDR3nt: TGCGCCAGCAGCTTGGCTAGCGGGGCGAATGAGCAGTTCTTC
CDR3aa: CASSLASGANEQFF

d_gene: TRBD1
j_gene: TRBJ1-6
abundance: NA
v_gene: TRBV7-2
CDR3nt: TGTGCCAGCAGCTTAGAGGGACAGCTGGGCTCACCCCTCCACTTT
CDR3aa: CASSLEGQLGSPLHF

d_gene: TRBD2
j_gene: TRBJ2-2
abundance: NA
v_gene: TRBV19
CDR3nt: TGTGCCAGTTCTACTAGCGGGGTCACCGGGGAGCTGTTTTTT
CDR3aa: CASSTSGVTGELFF

d_gene: TRBD1
j_gene: TRBJ2-5
abundance: NA
v_gene: TRBV7-9
CDR3nt: TGTGCCAGCAGCAGACAGGGGGTGGTGGAGACCCAGTACTTC
CDR3aa: CASSRQGVVETQYF

d_gene: NA
j_gene: TRBJ1-3
abundance: NA
v_gene: TRBV28
CDR3nt: TGTGCCAGCAGTTTACGAACCCGATCTGGAAACACCATATATTTT
CDR3aa: CASSLRTRSGNTIYF

d_gene: NA
j_gene: TRBJ1-5
abundance: NA
v_gene: TRBV2
CDR3nt: TGTGCCAGCAGTGCGGATACTAGCAATCAGCCCCAGCATTTT
CDR3aa: CASSADTSNQPQHF

d_gene: TRBD2
j_gene: TRBJ2-1
abundance: NA
v_gene: TRBV7-2
CDR3nt: TGTGCCAGCAGCCCTCCCCCGACTAGCGGGGGGCCCAAGGTTTTCTTC
CDR3aa: CASSPPPTSGGPKVFF

d_gene: TRBD1
j_gene: TRBJ1-2
abundance: NA
v_gene: TRBV6-5
CDR3nt: TGTGCCAGCAGTTACAAGACAGGGGGGGACTATGGCTACACCTTC
CDR3aa: CASSYKTGGDYGYTF

d_gene: NA
j_gene: TRBJ2-1
abundance: NA
v_gene: TRBV7-2
CDR3nt: TGTGCCAGCAGCTCGGCGCCGGCCGGGTCCTACAATGAGCAGTTCTTC
CDR3aa: CASSSAPAGSYNEQFF

d_gene: NA
j_gene: TRBJ2-1
abundance: NA
v_gene: TRBV6-6
CDR3nt: TGTGCCAGCAGTTACAGTTCTACTGTTGGTGAGCAGTTCTTC
CDR3aa: CASSYSSTVGEQFF

d_gene: NA
j_gene: TRBJ1-2
abundance: NA
v_gene: TRBV19
CDR3nt: TGTGCCACGTGGGCCGGTGGCTACACCTTC
CDR3aa: CATWAGGYTF

d_gene: NA
j_gene: TRBJ2-1
abundance: NA
v_gene: TRBV7-2
CDR3nt: TGTGCCAGCAGCCTGGGCAGCCCAGGGGGGAATGAGCAGTTCTTC
CDR3aa: CASSLGSPGGNEQFF

d_gene: NA
j_gene: TRBJ1-1
abundance: NA
v_gene: TRBV7-2
CDR3nt: TGTGCCAGCAGCCCCCTCACTGAAGCTTTCTTT
CDR3aa: CASSPLTEAFF

d_gene: NA
j_gene: TRBJ1-3
abundance: NA
v_gene: TRBV6-1
CDR3nt: TGTGCCAGCAGTGAAATATGGGGCAGGGGTTACTCTGGAAACACCATATATTTT
CDR3aa: CASSEIWGRGYSGNTIYF

d_gene: NA
j_gene: TRBJ1-1
abundance: NA
v_gene: TRBV28
CDR3nt: TGTGCCACCACTCGCACTGAAGCTTTCTTT
CDR3aa: CATTRTEAFF

d_gene: NA
j_gene: TRBJ1-1
abundance: few
v_gene: TRBV9
CDR3nt: TGTGCCAGCAGCACCGGGACACTGAACACTGAAGCTTTCTTT
CDR3aa: CASSTGTLNTEAFF